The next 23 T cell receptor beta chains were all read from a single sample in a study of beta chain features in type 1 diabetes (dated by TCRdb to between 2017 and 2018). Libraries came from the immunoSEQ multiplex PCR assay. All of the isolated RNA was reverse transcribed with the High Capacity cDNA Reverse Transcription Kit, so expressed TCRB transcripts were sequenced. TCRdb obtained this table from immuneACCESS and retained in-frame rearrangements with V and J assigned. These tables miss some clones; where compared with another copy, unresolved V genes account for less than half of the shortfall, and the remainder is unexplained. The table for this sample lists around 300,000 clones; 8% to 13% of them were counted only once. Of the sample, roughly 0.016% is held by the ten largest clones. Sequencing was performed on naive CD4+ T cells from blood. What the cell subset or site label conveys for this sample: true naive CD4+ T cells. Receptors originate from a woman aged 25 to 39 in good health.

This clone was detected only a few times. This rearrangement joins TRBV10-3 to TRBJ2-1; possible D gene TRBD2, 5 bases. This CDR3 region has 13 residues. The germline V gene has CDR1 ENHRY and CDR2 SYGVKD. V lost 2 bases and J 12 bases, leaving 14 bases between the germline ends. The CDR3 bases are TGTGCCATCAGTGAGAAGGTAGCCGGAGGGCAGTTCTTC. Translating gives CAISEKVAGGQFF.

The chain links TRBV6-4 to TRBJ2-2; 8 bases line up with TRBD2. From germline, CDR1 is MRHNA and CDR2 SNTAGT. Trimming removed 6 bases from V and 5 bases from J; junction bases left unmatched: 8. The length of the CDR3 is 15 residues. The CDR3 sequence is CASSAGGSRTGELFF. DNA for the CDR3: TGTGCCAGCAGCGCGGGGGGTTCGAGGACCGGGGAGCTGTTTTTT.

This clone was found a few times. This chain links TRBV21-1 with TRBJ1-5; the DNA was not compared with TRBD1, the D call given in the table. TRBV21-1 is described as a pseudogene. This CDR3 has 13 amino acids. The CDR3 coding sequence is TGTGCCAGCAGCCGAACGGACAGGGGGCCCCAGCATTTT. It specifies CASSRTDRGPQHF.

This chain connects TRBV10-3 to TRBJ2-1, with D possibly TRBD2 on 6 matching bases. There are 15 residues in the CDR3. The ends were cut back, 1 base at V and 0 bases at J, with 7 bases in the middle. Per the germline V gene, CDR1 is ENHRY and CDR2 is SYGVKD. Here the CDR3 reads CAISEYGGSYNEQFF. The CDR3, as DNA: TGTGCCATCAGTGAGTACGGGGGCTCCTACAATGAGCAGTTCTTC.

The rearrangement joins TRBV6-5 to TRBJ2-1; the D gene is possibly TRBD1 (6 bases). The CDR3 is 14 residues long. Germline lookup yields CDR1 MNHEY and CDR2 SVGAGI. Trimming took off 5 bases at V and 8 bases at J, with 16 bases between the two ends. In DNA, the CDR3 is TGTGCCAGCAGTACCTACAGGGTAGACGATGAGCAGTTCTTC. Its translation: CASSTYRVDDEQFF.

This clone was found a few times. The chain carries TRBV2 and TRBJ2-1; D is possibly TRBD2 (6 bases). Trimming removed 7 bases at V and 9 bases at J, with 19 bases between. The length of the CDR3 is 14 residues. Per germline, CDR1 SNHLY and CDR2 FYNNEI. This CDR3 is CASTRLQGGGEQFF. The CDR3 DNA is TGTGCCAGCACCAGACTCCAGGGAGGTGGTGAGCAGTTCTTC.

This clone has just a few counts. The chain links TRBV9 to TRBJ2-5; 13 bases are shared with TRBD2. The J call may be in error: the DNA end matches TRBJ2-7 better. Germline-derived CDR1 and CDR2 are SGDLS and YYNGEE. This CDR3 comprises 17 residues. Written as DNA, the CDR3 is TGTGCCAGCAGCGTAGGGACTAGCGGGAGAGGGTACTACGAGCAGTACTTC. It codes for CASSVGTSGRGYYEQYF.

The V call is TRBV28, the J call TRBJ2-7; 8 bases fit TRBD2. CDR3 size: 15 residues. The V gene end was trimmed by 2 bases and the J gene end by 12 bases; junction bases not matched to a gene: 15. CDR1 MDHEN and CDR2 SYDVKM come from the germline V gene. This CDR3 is CASSLIISGSRPPYF. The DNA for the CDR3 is TGTGCCAGCAGTTTAATCATAAGCGGGAGTAGACCCCCGTACTTC.

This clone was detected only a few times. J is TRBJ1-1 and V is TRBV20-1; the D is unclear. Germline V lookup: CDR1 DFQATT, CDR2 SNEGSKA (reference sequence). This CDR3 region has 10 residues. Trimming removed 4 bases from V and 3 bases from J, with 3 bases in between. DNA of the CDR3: TGCAGTGCTACCGACACTGAAGCTTTCTTT. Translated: CSATDTEAFF.

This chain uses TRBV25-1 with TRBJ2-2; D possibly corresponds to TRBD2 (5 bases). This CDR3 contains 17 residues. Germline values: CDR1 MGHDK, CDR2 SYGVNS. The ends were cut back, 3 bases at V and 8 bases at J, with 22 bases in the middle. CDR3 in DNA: TGTGCCAGCAGTGACTCCGTCCCCGGGCCCTGGAGGGGGGAGCTGTTTTTT. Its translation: CASSDSVPGPWRGELFF. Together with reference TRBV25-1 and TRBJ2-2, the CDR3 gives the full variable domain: EADIYQTPRYLVIGTGKKITLECSQTMGHDKMYWYQQDPGMELHLIHYSYGVNSTEKGDLSSESTVSRIRTEHFPLTLESARPSHTSQYLCASSDSVPGPWRGELFFGEGSRLTVL.

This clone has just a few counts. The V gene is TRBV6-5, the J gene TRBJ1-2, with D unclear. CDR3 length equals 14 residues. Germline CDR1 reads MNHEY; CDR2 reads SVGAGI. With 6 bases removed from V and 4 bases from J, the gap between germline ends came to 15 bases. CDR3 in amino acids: CASSPTRIGYGYTF. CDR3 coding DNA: TGTGCCAGCAGCCCGACTCGAATTGGCTATGGCTACACCTTC.

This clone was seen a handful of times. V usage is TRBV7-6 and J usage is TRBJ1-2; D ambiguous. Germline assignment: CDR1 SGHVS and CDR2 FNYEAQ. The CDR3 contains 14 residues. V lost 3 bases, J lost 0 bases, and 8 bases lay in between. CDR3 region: CASSFDTTNYGYTF. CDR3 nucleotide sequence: TGTGCCAGCAGCTTCGACACGACTAACTATGGCTACACCTTC.

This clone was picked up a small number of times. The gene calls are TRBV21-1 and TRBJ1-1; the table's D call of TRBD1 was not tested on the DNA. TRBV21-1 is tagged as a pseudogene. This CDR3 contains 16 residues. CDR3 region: CASRYDRQGANTEAFF. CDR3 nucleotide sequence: TGTGCCAGCAGATATGATCGACAGGGGGCGAACACTGAAGCTTTCTTT.

CDR3 bases: TGTGCCAGCAGCGACGACAGAAACTATGGCTACACCTTC. It translates to CASSDDRNYGYTF. The chain links TRBV5-4 to TRBJ1-2; D might be TRBD1 (5 bases). V lost 4 bases and J 2 bases, leaving 9 bases between the germline ends. The germline V gene has CDR1 SGHNT and CDR2 YYREEE (reference sequence). The CDR3 sequence is 13 residues long. The whole variable domain, remainder taken from reference TRBV5-4 and TRBJ1-2, is ETGVTQSPTHLIKTRGQQVTLRCSSQSGHNTVSWYQQALGQGPQFIFQYYREEENGRGNFPPRFSGLQFPNYSSELNVNALELDDSALYLCASSDDRNYGYTFGSGTRLTVV.

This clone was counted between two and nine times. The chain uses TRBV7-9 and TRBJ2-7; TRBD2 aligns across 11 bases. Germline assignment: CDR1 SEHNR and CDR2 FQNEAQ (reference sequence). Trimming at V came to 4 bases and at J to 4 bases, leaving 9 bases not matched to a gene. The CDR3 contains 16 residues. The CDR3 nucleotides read TGTGCCAGCAGCTCGGGGCCGGGACTAGCGGTTTACGAGCAGTACTTC. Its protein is CASSSGPGLAVYEQYF.

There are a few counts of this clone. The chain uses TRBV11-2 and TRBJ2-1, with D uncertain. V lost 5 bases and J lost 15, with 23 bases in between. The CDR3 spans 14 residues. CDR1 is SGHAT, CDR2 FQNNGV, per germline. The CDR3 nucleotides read TGTGCCAGCAGCCCCACCTCTGAAGGCACCGGGTCGTTCTTC. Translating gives CASSPTSEGTGSFF.

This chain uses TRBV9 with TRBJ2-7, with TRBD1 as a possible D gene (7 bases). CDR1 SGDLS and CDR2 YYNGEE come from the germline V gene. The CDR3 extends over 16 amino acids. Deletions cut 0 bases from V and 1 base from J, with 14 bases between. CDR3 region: CASSVVTGEVSYEQYF. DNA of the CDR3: TGTGCCAGCAGCGTAGTAACAGGGGAGGTTTCCTACGAGCAGTACTTC.

Here the CDR3 reads CASSRLLAGVSETQYF. DNA for the CDR3: TGCGCCAGCAGCCGACTACTAGCGGGAGTTTCGGAGACCCAGTACTTC. The J gene is TRBJ2-5, the V gene TRBV4-3; 11 bases agree with TRBD2. This CDR3 has 16 amino acids. CDR1 and CDR2 (germline): LGHNA, YSLEER. Trimming took 4 bases from V and 5 from J; bases not matched to a gene: 9.

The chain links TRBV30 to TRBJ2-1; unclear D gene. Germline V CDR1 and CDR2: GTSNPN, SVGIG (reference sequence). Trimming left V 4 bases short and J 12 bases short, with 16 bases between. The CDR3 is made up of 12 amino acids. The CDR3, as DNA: TGTGCCTGGAAAAGGTATGAGAGAGGGCAGTTCTTC. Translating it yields CAWKRYERGQFF.

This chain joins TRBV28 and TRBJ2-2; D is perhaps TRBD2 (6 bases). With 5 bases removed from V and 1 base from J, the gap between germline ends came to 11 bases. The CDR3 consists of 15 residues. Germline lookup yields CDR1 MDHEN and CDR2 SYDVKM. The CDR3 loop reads CASSQAGMNTGELFF. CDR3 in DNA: TGTGCCAGCAGTCAGGCGGGGATGAACACCGGGGAGCTGTTTTTT.

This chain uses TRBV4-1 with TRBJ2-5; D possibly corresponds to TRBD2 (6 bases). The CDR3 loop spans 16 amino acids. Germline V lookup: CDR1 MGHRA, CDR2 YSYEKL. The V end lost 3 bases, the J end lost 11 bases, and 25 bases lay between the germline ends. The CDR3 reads CASSQEPGLQSWEQYF. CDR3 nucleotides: TGCGCCAGCAGCCAGGAGCCGGGACTGCAATCGTGGGAGCAGTACTTC.

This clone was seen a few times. The CDR3 protein is CASSSGSRGLVAKNIQYF. The DNA of the CDR3 is TGTGCCAGCAGCTCCGGCAGTCGGGGACTAGTTGCCAAAAACATTCAGTACTTC. The J gene is TRBJ2-4, the V gene TRBV7-9; 8 bases agree with TRBD2. This CDR3 comprises 18 residues. Looked up from germline, CDR1 is SEHNR and CDR2 is FQNEAQ (reference sequence). Unmatched junction bases numbered 12, after V lost 4 bases and J lost 1 base.

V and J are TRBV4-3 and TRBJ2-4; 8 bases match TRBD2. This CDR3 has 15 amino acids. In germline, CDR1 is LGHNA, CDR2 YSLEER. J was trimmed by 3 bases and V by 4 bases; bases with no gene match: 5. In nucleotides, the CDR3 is TGCGCCAGCAGCCGAAACCGGGGGGGCAAAAACATTCAGTACTTC. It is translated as CASSRNRGGKNIQYF.